These 32 T cell receptor beta chains came from one sample sequenced in a study of T cell responses to AZD1222 COVID-19 vaccine. This table comes from immunoSEQ multiplex PCR, and its TCRdb copy is limited to in-frame clones, with some not included. The repertoire has 240,000 or so clones, over 90% of them found once; the top ten carry approximately 0.52%. Sequences were derived from peripheral blood, sampled on day 0 of AZD1222 vaccination. Receptors originate from an adult in good health.

Here the CDR3 reads CASSLLGTMAYEQYF. In DNA, the CDR3 is TGTGCCAGCAGTTTACTTGGGACAATGGCCTACGAGCAGTACTTC. This chain connects TRBV28 to TRBJ2-7; a possible D gene is TRBD1 (6 bases). The germline CDR1 and CDR2 sequences are MDHEN and SYDVKM. The CDR3 runs to 15 residues. V was shortened by 2 bases and J by 2 bases, with 13 bases between the two germline ends.

The chain joins TRBV5-1 to TRBJ1-4, with TRBD1 matching over 9 bases. This CDR3 spans 13 amino acids. From germline, CDR1 is SGHRS and CDR2 YFSETQ. With V trimmed by 7 bases and J by 8 bases, 6 bases remained unmatched. This CDR3 reads CASATGGQEKLFF. The CDR3 DNA reads as TGCGCCAGCGCGACAGGGGGACAGGAAAAACTGTTTTTT.

V usage is TRBV28 and J usage is TRBJ1-5; D may be TRBD1 (5 bases). The V end lost 6 bases, the J end lost 2 bases, and 17 bases lay between the germline ends. Germline loops: CDR1 MDHEN, CDR2 SYDVKM. The CDR3 has 16 residues. The CDR3 nucleotides read TGTGCCAGCAGCCCCTCCGGGACCGGAGGCAATCAGCCCCAGCATTTT. It codes for CASSPSGTGGNQPQHF.

The chain uses TRBV24-1 and TRBJ2-6, with no clear D. Trimming took off 6 bases at V and 6 bases at J, with 8 bases between the two ends. CDR1 and CDR2 from the germline V gene are KGHDR and SFDVKD. The CDR3 is 13 residues long. In DNA, the CDR3 is TGTGCCACCAGTCGCCCAGAGGCCAACGTCCTGACTTTC. This gives the protein CATSRPEANVLTF.

This chain links TRBV5-5 with TRBJ1-2; weak D call: TRBD1 (6 bases). Germline CDR1 SGHKS, CDR2 YYEKEE (reference sequence). Trimming removed 0 bases from V and 7 bases from J, with 19 bases in between. The CDR3 contains 16 residues. The CDR3 region is CASSLAGGGGISGYTF. Written as DNA, the CDR3 is TGTGCCAGCAGCTTGGCCGGGGGCGGGGGGATTTCTGGCTACACCTTC.

The V call is TRBV29-1, the J call TRBJ1-6; tentative D call: TRBD1 (6 bases). CDR3 size: 13 residues. Germline V gene sequence: CDR1 SQVTM, CDR2 ANQGSEA. The ends were cut back, 6 bases at V and 7 bases at J, with 13 bases in the middle. Here the CDR3 reads CSVADSRNSPLHF. CDR3 sequence (DNA): TGCAGCGTCGCGGACAGTAGGAATTCACCCCTCCACTTT.

This clone was seen a single time. The rearrangement links TRBV28 to TRBJ1-5, with 8 positions matching TRBD1. The CDR3 contains 15 residues. Germline V CDR1 and CDR2: MDHEN, SYDVKM. Trimming removed 4 bases from V and 2 bases from J; junction bases left unmatched: 4. CDR3 sequence reads: CASSSSTGGNQPQHF. CDR3 nucleotide sequence: TGTGCCAGCAGTTCCTCGACAGGGGGCAATCAGCCCCAGCATTTT.

This chain joins TRBV6-2 or TRBV6-3 and TRBJ2-7; D gene uncertain. This CDR3 region has 12 residues. Deletions cut 4 bases from V and 2 bases from J, with 6 bases between. CDR1 is MNHEY and CDR2 is SVGEGT in the germline V gene. CDR3 amino acids: CASSWATYEQYF. The CDR3 DNA follows: TGTGCCAGCAGTTGGGCCACCTACGAGCAGTACTTC.

The chain joins TRBV12-3 or TRBV12-4 to TRBJ1-5, with unresolved D. The ends were cut back, 5 bases at V and 5 bases at J, with 10 bases in the middle. The CDR3 length is 13 residues. CDR3 loop: CASSPQDYQPQHF. In nucleotides, the CDR3 is TGTGCCAGCAGTCCGCAGGATTATCAGCCCCAGCATTTT.

The rearrangement joins TRBV7-3 to TRBJ2-3; 7 bases map to TRBD2. There are 15 residues in the CDR3. Germline CDR1 SGHTA, CDR2 FQGTGA. The J segment lost 6 bases and the V segment lost 0 bases, leaving 6 bases of the junction unmatched. CDR3 nucleotide sequence: TGTGCCAGCAGCTTAACGGCGGGGGAAGTGGATACGCAGTATTTT. Its translation is CASSLTAGEVDTQYF.

V gene TRBV28 combines with J gene TRBJ1-5; D gene ambiguous. Per the germline V gene, CDR1 is MDHEN and CDR2 is SYDVKM. The length of the CDR3 is 12 residues. With 5 bases removed from V and 7 bases from J, the gap between germline ends came to 9 bases. The chain's CDR3 is CASSPTNQPQHF. CDR3 nucleotides: TGTGCCAGCAGTCCAACTAACCAGCCCCAGCATTTT.

The chain uses TRBV3-1 (or the pseudogene TRBV3-2) and TRBJ1-1; perhaps TRBD1 as D (5 bases). The CDR3 spans 13 residues. Trimming removed 4 bases at V and 6 bases at J, with 12 bases between. Germline V gene sequence: CDR1 LGHDT, CDR2 YNNKEL (reference sequence). DNA for the CDR3: TGTGCCAGCAGCCCACGAGGGGCGGCTGAAGCTTTCTTT. Its translation is CASSPRGAAEAFF.

The chain couples TRBV9 to TRBJ1-4; D is uncertain. With 4 bases removed from V and 5 bases from J, the gap between germline ends came to 12 bases. Germline V gives CDR1 SGDLS, CDR2 YYNGEE. The length of the CDR3 is 14 residues. CDR3 sequence reads: CASSPPGPNEKLFF. In DNA form, the CDR3 reads TGTGCCAGCAGCCCCCCCGGGCCGAATGAAAAACTGTTTTTT.

In the case of this clone: Other nucleotide sequences from this sample produce the same CDR3. CDR3 DNA sequence: TGTGCCAGCAGCCCTAGCGGGAGCGCAGATACGCAGTATTTT. Residues: CASSPSGSADTQYF. This chain connects TRBV3-1 (or the pseudogene TRBV3-2) to TRBJ2-3; the match to TRBD2 covers 10 bases. Germline V gene data show CDR1 as LGHDT and CDR2 as YNNKEL (reference sequence). V lost 4 bases and J lost 4; bases outside the gene matches: 2. The CDR3 is 14 residues long.

CDR3 sequence: CASSPRESSGNTIYF. CDR3 sequence (DNA): TGCGCCAGCAGCCCTCGGGAAAGCTCTGGAAACACCATATATTTT. The chain combines TRBV4-1 with TRBJ1-3; D is unclear. Germline loops: CDR1 MGHRA, CDR2 YSYEKL. This CDR3 spans 15 amino acids. Trimming removed 4 bases at V and 0 bases at J, with 10 bases between.

V gene TRBV4-1 combines with J gene TRBJ2-1; D is undetermined. Between the trimmed V and J ends, which lost 0 bases and 0 bases, there was a span of 12 bases. Germline loops: CDR1 MGHRA, CDR2 YSYEKL. CDR3 length: 17 residues. The CDR3 sequence is CASSQDDQSGSYNEQFF. DNA for the CDR3: TGCGCCAGCAGCCAAGACGATCAGTCCGGCTCCTACAATGAGCAGTTCTTC.

The chain links TRBV7-6 to TRBJ2-1; D ambiguous. V was clipped by 5 bases and J by 4 bases, with 9 bases between them. Germline CDR1 is SGHVS and CDR2 is FNYEAQ. The CDR3 extends over 13 amino acids. As DNA, the CDR3 is TGTGCCAGCAGCAAGGAGCCTTACAATGAGCAGTTCTTC. This encodes CASSKEPYNEQFF. The full variable domain, rest sourced from reference TRBV7-6 and TRBJ2-1, is GAGVSQSPRYKVTKRGQDVALRCDPISGHVSLYWYRQALGQGPEFLTYFNYEAQQDKSGLPNDRFSAERPEGSISTLTIQRTEQRDSAMYRCASSKEPYNEQFFGPGTRLTVL.

In this sample, this clone turned up once. CDR3 region: CASRARGTGAEAFF. CDR3 in DNA: TGTGCCAGCAGGGCTAGAGGGACAGGTGCTGAAGCTTTCTTT. This chain connects TRBV7-2 to TRBJ1-1, with 8 bases fitting TRBD1. V was pared by 6 bases and J by 6 bases, with 9 bases of the junction left unmatched. The CDR3 has 14 amino acids. Germline values: CDR1 SGHTA, CDR2 FQGNSA.

The V gene is TRBV2, the J gene TRBJ2-7; D remains unclear. V was clipped by 7 bases and J by 1 base, with 17 bases between them. Germline values: CDR1 SNHLY, CDR2 FYNNEI. The CDR3 is made up of 15 amino acids. The CDR3 spells CASIPDGPMSYEQYF. In DNA form, the CDR3 reads TGTGCCAGCATTCCTGACGGCCCAATGTCCTACGAGCAGTACTTC. Full variable domain (remainder filled in from reference TRBV2 and TRBJ2-7): EPEVTQTPSHQVTQMGQEVILRCVPISNHLYFYWYRQILGQKVEFLVSFYNNEISEKSEIFDDQFSVERPDGSNFTLKIRSTKLEDSAMYFCASIPDGPMSYEQYFGPGTRLTVT.

The chain carries TRBV6-5 and TRBJ2-7; D gene ambiguous. Germline V gives CDR1 MNHEY, CDR2 SVGAGI. Trimming pared 6 bases from V and 3 bases from J, leaving 3 bases between. The CDR3 runs 10 residues. The CDR3 is CASRNYEQYF. CDR3 nucleotide sequence: TGTGCCAGCAGAAACTACGAGCAGTACTTC.

V is TRBV20-1 and J is TRBJ1-1; 10 bases align to TRBD1. Losses at the gene ends were 8 bases for V and 7 bases for J; bases not matched to a gene: 4. Germline-derived CDR1 and CDR2 are DFQATT and SNEGSKA (reference sequence). The CDR3 runs to 11 residues. CDR3 protein: CSPGQGVEAFF. The CDR3 DNA sequence: TGCAGTCCCGGACAGGGGGTTGAAGCTTTCTTT.

This CDR3 reads CASSPLKGEEKLFF. As DNA, the CDR3 is TGTGCCAGCTCACCCCTGAAAGGGGAAGAAAAACTGTTTTTT. The chain is built from TRBV18 and TRBJ1-4; D might be TRBD1 (5 bases). Looked up from germline, CDR1 is KGHSH and CDR2 is LQKENI. There are 14 residues in the CDR3. V lost 3 bases and J 8 bases, leaving 13 bases between the germline ends.

This clone was picked up a small number of times. The chain has TRBV20-1 and TRBJ1-2, with TRBD1 identical over 9 bases. Germline V lookup: CDR1 DFQATT, CDR2 SNEGSKA (reference sequence). The trim removed 7 bases at V and 7 bases at J, leaving 10 bases unmatched. The CDR3 totals 13 residues. CDR3 amino acids: CSVSIGQGTGYTF. Written as DNA, the CDR3 is TGCAGTGTTAGTATCGGACAGGGGACTGGCTACACCTTC.

This clone has just one count. The CDR3 coding sequence is TGTGCCAGCAGCTTAGGATGGGGGTCTGGAAACACCATATATTTT. Translation gives CASSLGWGSGNTIYF. The chain is built from TRBV11-2 and TRBJ1-3; D is perhaps TRBD1 (5 bases). V was cut by 1 base and J by 1 base, with 8 bases left in between. CDR1 SGHAT and CDR2 FQNNGV come from the germline V gene. This CDR3 region has 15 residues.

The chain joins TRBV5-4 to TRBJ2-3; 7 positions match TRBD2. CDR3 size: 16 residues. V dropped 4 bases and J dropped 4; count of bases not matched to a gene: 12. In germline, CDR1 is SGHNT, CDR2 YYREEE (reference sequence). CDR3 loop: CASSLQGAGLPDTQYF. The CDR3 DNA reads TGTGCCAGCAGCCTTCAGGGAGCGGGACTTCCAGATACGCAGTATTTT.

The rearrangement joins TRBV5-6 to TRBJ1-2; possibly TRBD1 for D (6 bases). V was shortened by 3 bases and J by 2 bases, with 17 bases between the two germline ends. Germline-derived CDR1 and CDR2 are SGHDT and YYEEEE. The CDR3 totals 16 residues. In nucleotides, the CDR3 is TGTGCCAGCAGCTGGGGGGCGGGGCCGGGGAACTATGGCTACACCTTC. Protein: CASSWGAGPGNYGYTF. Combining the CDR3 with reference TRBV5-6 and TRBJ1-2 gives the whole variable domain DAGVTQSPTHLIKTRGQQVTLRCSPKSGHDTVSWYQQALGQGPQFIFQYYEEEERQRGNFPDRFSGHQFPNYSSELNVNALLLGDSALYLCASSWGAGPGNYGYTFGSGTRLTVV.

The CDR3 region is CASSYEWEGQETQYF. The CDR3 nucleotides are TGTGCCAGCAGTTACGAGTGGGAGGGACAAGAGACCCAGTACTTC. This rearrangement joins TRBV6-2 or TRBV6-3 to TRBJ2-5; TRBD2 matches at 7 bases. CDR1 MNHEY and CDR2 SVGEGT come from the germline V gene. With 2 bases clipped from V and 2 bases from J, the junction kept 5 bases outside the gene matches. The CDR3 contains 15 residues.

Concerning this clone: Other nucleotide sequences from this sample produce the same CDR3. This sequence joins TRBV19 and TRBJ2-1; D is ambiguous. This CDR3 region has 13 residues. Germline loops: CDR1 LNHDA, CDR2 SQIVND (reference sequence). V lost 1 base to trimming and J lost 4 bases, with 5 bases between them. The CDR3 DNA reads TGTGCCAGTAGTATAGGAAATTACAATGAGCAGTTCTTC. The encoded protein is CASSIGNYNEQFF.

The chain carries TRBV2 and TRBJ1-5; no definite D call. This CDR3 region has 15 residues. The germline V gene has CDR1 SNHLY and CDR2 FYNNEI. With 5 bases removed from V and 1 base from J, the gap between germline ends came to 12 bases. The CDR3 sequence: CASSLGPGSNQPQHF. DNA for the CDR3: TGTGCCAGCAGTCTAGGCCCGGGCAGCAATCAGCCCCAGCATTTT.

This clone has a handful of counts. The rearrangement links TRBV6-5 to TRBJ1-5; D is unresolved. CDR1 is MNHEY, CDR2 SVGAGI, per germline. The CDR3 contains 14 residues. Trimming took 6 bases from V and 6 from J, leaving 15 bases between them. In nucleotides, the CDR3 is TGTGCCAGCAGAAATAATTTGGCGGGTCAGCCCCAGCATTTT. It codes for CASRNNLAGQPQHF.

The genes are TRBV25-1 and TRBJ1-2; no clear D gene. Trimming removed 4 bases from V and 5 bases from J, with 11 bases in between. The CDR3 extends over 13 amino acids. Germline V CDR1 and CDR2: MGHDK, SYGVNS. The CDR3 coding sequence is TGTGCCAGCAGTGGGACCGGACGGTATGGCTACACCTTC. This encodes CASSGTGRYGYTF.

The chain is built from TRBV27 and TRBJ1-5; D uncertain. This CDR3 spans 16 amino acids. V shed 2 bases and J shed 0 bases, with 11 bases lying between them. CDR1 is MNHEY and CDR2 is SMNVEV in the germline V gene (reference sequence). In DNA form, the CDR3 reads TGTGCCAGCAGTTTAGGGCCGGCCCATAGCAATCAGCCCCAGCATTTT. This encodes CASSLGPAHSNQPQHF.